A single sample is the source of the 15 T cell receptor beta chains below, sequenced in a study of tumor-infiltrating lymphocytes in primary liver carcinoma. Taking roughly 18-32 mg of unsorted bulk tissue, the authors co-extracted RNA and DNA. Production of TCR beta cDNA used around 0.45 ug total RNA together with a constant-region primer. For TCR beta, libraries were produced by three nested multiplex PCR rounds using slightly modified ARM-PCR. Rounds one and two of PCR, each of roughly 11 cycles, were primed with TRBV1-TRBV30 forward primers and a C-beta reverse primer. Each CDR3 protein gets one entry after TCRdb re-called the multiplex PCR reads with MiXCR. The table includes about 29,000 distinct CDR3 sequences, around 78% detected once. What was sequenced was liver tumor tissue from sampling region 5. Subset indicated: tumor region T5, tumor centre. The receptor source for this set is a man in his forties with primary liver carcinoma and hepatitis B virus infection.

For this clonotype: An end of the junction differs from the germline gene, which may be a read error. The gene calls are TRBV28 and TRBJ1-1, with 7 positions matching TRBD1. Germline CDR1 MDHEN, CDR2 SYDVKM. The length of the CDR3 is 15 residues. The CDR3: CVSSARRGQFTETSF. CDR3 nucleotides: TGTGTCAGCAGTGCCCGGAGGGGGCAGTTTACTGAAACTTCCTTT.

The J gene is TRBJ2-1, the V gene TRBV7-9; 7 bases line up with TRBD2. The ends lost 8 bases at V and 16 bases at J; junction bases unmatched: 23. The CDR3 extends over 15 amino acids. Germline V CDR1 and CDR2: SEHNR, FQNEAQ (reference sequence). The CDR3 reads CASVLGGGDYGSEFF. CDR3 nucleotide sequence: TGTGCCAGCGTTCTTGGAGGCGGGGACTACGGGTCGGAATTCTTC.

This clonotype was picked up one time. V gene TRBV11-2 combines with J gene TRBJ2-5; D unclear. Germline V gives CDR1 SGHAT, CDR2 FQNNGV. The length of the CDR3 is 16 residues. V lost 7 bases and J lost 3, with 21 bases in between. In nucleotides, the CDR3 is TGTGCCAGCAACCAAACTCCCGGCGCGGAGAAAGAGACCCAGTACTTC. Protein sequence: CASNQTPGAEKETQYF.

The table lists this clonotype with many counts. The chain combines TRBV12-3 or TRBV12-4 with TRBJ1-1; D gene unclear. The V end lost 6 bases, the J end lost 11 bases, and 16 bases lay between the germline ends. The CDR3 runs to 12 residues. CDR3 residues: CASSSLGAGAFF. CDR3 bases: TGTGCCAGCAGCTCACTTGGAGCGGGGGCTTTCTTT.

This clonotype was found many times. The chain couples TRBV28 to TRBJ2-1; 8 bases agree with TRBD2. CDR3 length: 19 residues. Trimming removed 1 base from V and 0 bases from J; junction bases left unmatched: 11. Germline CDR1 and CDR2: MDHEN and SYDVKM. The CDR3 bases are TGTGCCAGCAGTTTATTCGGGCTAGCGGGCCCTAGCTCCTACAATGAGCAGTTCTTC. Protein product: CASSLFGLAGPSSYNEQFF.

This rearrangement joins TRBV11-1 to TRBJ2-5, with D perhaps assigned TRBD1 or TRBD2 (5 bases each). CDR3 length: 14 residues. Germline V CDR1 and CDR2: SGHAT, FQDESV (reference sequence). The DNA for the CDR3 is TGTGACAGTAGTGGACATGTGGAGGTGGAGACCCAGTACTTC. It specifies CDSSGHVEVETQYF.

As concerns this clonotype: The junction departs from germline at one end; a sequencing error may be responsible. This sequence joins TRBV10-3 and TRBJ1-5, with a possible D match to TRBD1 (5 bases). The CDR3 runs 14 residues. In germline, CDR1 is ENHRY, CDR2 SYGVKD. CDR3 in DNA: TGTGCCATCAGTGAGTATGGGGACGATCAGCCCCAGCACTTT. Its translation: CAISEYGDDQPQHF.

In regard to this clonotype: It is likely a read error, because the conserved phenylalanine at the end of the CDR3 is missing. Because the CDR3's place on the DNA is in doubt, the DNA is left out and the CDR3 is given as listed by TCRdb. The chain carries TRBV10-3 and TRBJ1-2. Germline V lookup: CDR1 ENHRY, CDR2 SYGVKD. The CDR3 totals 11 residues, both ends included. The CDR3 sequence: CAIRLGEGYTI.

This chain joins TRBV28 and TRBJ2-7; 11 bases are shared with TRBD2. This CDR3 is built from 14 residues. Germline values: CDR1 MDHEN, CDR2 SYDVKM. Trimming removed 5 bases from V and 12 bases from J; junction bases left unmatched: 12. The CDR3 coding sequence is TGTGCCAGCAGTCCACTAGCGGGAGACTACGAACGGTACTTC. Residues: CASSPLAGDYERYF.

This chain uses TRBV13 with TRBJ2-7, with 8 bases that match TRBD1. The CDR3 has 13 residues. V shed 11 bases, J shed 5 bases, and the junction held 11 bases outside the gene matches. Germline assignment: CDR1 PRHDT and CDR2 FYEKMQ (reference sequence). This CDR3 reads CAGSLNRGNEQYF. CDR3 sequence (DNA): TGTGCCGGAAGCTTAAACAGGGGGAACGAGCAGTACTTC.

With respect to this clonotype: Mismatch with germline at one junction end may stem from a read error. The genes are TRBV11-2 and TRBJ2-1; 7 nucleotides agree with TRBD2. The CDR3 has 17 amino acids. Germline V gene data show CDR1 as SGHAT and CDR2 as FQNNGV. The CDR3 reads CASGLGLGVRDYNEQFF. In nucleotides, the CDR3 is TGTGCCAGCGGCTTAGGTTTGGGGGTCAGGGACTACAATGAGCAGTTCTTT.

This clonotype was found many times. This sequence joins TRBV24-1 and TRBJ1-1; D is uncertain. V gave up 8 bases and J gave up 4 bases, with 7 bases separating them. Germline V gene data show CDR1 as KGHDR and CDR2 as SFDVKD. This CDR3 is built from 11 residues. This CDR3 reads CATTFGTEAFF. DNA for the CDR3: TGTGCCACCACATTTGGCACTGAAGCTTTCTTT.

By sample fraction, this clonotype is medium-sized. This chain uses TRBV6-5 with TRBJ2-7; 10 bases line up with TRBD2. CDR1 MNHEY and CDR2 SVGAGI come from the germline V gene. The length of the CDR3 is 14 residues. Trimming cost V 4 bases and J 5 bases; bases outside gene matches: 5. The CDR3 DNA sequence: TGTGCCAGCAGTTTTACCGGGACTAGCGACGAGCAGTACTTC. It yields the protein CASSFTGTSDEQYF.

Worth noting for this clonotype: Possible read error: a much larger clone is one base away. The chain joins TRBV11-2 to TRBJ1-6; D possibly corresponds to TRBD1 (5 bases). The germline V gene has CDR1 SGHAT and CDR2 FQNNGV. Trimming cost V 1 base and J 7 bases, with 11 bases left between them. This CDR3 comprises 15 residues. The CDR3 here is CASSLATGGNSPLHF. The CDR3 DNA reads as TGTGCCAGCAGCTTAGCAACAGGAGGCAATTCACCCCTCCACTTT. The whole variable domain, remainder taken from reference TRBV11-2 and TRBJ1-6, is EAGVAQSPRYKIIEKRQSVAFWCNPISGHATLYWYQQILGQGPKLLIQFQNNGVVDDSQLPKDRFSAERLKGVDSTLKIQPAKLEDSAVYLCASSLATGGNSPLHFGNGTRLTVT.

This clonotype was recorded only once. The conserved final phenylalanine or tryptophan is absent from the CDR3, which likely points to a read error. This chain joins TRBV2 and TRBJ2-1; perhaps TRBD2 as D (6 bases). The germline gives CDR1 SNHLY, CDR2 FYNNEI. The CDR3 covers 16 residues. Trimming cost V 6 bases and J 5 bases, with 20 bases left between them. CDR3 loop: CASSPRGTFSNNEQFS. DNA of the CDR3: TGTGCCAGCAGCCCGCGTGGGACTTTCTCAAACAATGAGCAGTTCTCC.